One and the same sample provided the 9 T cell receptor beta chains below, sequenced in a study of T cell repertoires in cytomegalovirus infection. TCRdb passed the reads through MiXCR, listing each CDR3 protein once. Among a few hundred thousand distinct CDR3 sequences listed, roughly 13% were seen once. The sequenced sample was PBMCs. These TCRs come from a human donor in good health (CMV status not recorded). Some clones in this sample may be carry-over from other donors' samples.

A single count supports this clonotype. The chain joins TRBV6-2 or TRBV6-3 to TRBJ2-3; a weak D match, TRBD1 (5 bases). Trimming removed 0 bases at V and 3 bases at J, with 10 bases between. The length of the CDR3 is 15 residues. Per the germline V gene, CDR1 is MNHEY and CDR2 is SVGEGT. The CDR3 DNA is TGTGCCAGCAGTTACTCAAAGGGGATTACAGATACGCAGTATTTT. It specifies CASSYSKGITDTQYF.

This clonotype came up many times. V is TRBV7-6 and J is TRBJ2-1; TRBD2 aligns across 9 bases. The junction had 6 bases not matched to a gene; V was cut back by 4 bases and J by 5 bases. CDR1 SGHVS and CDR2 FNYEAQ come from the germline V gene. The CDR3 consists of 15 residues. The CDR3 DNA reads as TGTGCCAGCAGCTCCGCCGGGACTAGCAACAATGAGCAGTTCTTC. This codes for CASSSAGTSNNEQFF. The variable domain in full, with the rest retrieved from reference TRBV7-6 and TRBJ2-1, is GAGVSQSPRYKVTKRGQDVALRCDPISGHVSLYWYRQALGQGPEFLTYFNYEAQQDKSGLPNDRFSAERPEGSISTLTIQRTEQRDSAMYRCASSSAGTSNNEQFFGPGTRLTVL.

This clonotype has only a few counts. The chain carries TRBV24-1 and TRBJ1-3; D gene uncertain. The CDR3 spans 15 residues. V shed 0 bases and J shed 0 bases, with 5 bases lying between them. In germline, CDR1 is KGHDR, CDR2 SFDVKD. The CDR3 sequence is CATSDLNSSGNTIYF. DNA of the CDR3: TGTGCCACCAGTGATTTGAACAGCTCTGGAAACACCATATATTTT.

The table lists this clonotype with many counts. The chain uses TRBV12-3 or TRBV12-4 and TRBJ1-4; D perhaps matches TRBD1 (5 bases). Trimming took off 7 bases at V and 5 bases at J, with 11 bases between the two ends. This CDR3 has 13 residues. The CDR3 loop reads CASKRDGNEKLFF. For the CDR3, the DNA is TGTGCCAGCAAACGGGACGGGAATGAAAAACTGTTTTTT.

Turning to this clonotype: This may arise from a read error, as a much more abundant clone is one base away. J is TRBJ1-2 and V is TRBV7-2; TRBD1 aligns across 8 bases. CDR3 length: 13 residues. CDR1 and CDR2 from the germline V gene are SGHTA and FQGNSA. CDR3 protein: CASTQGASYGYSF. CDR3 nucleotide sequence: TGTGCCAGCACCCAGGGGGCTAGTTATGGCTACAGCTTC.

This clonotype was seen repeatedly, ten times or more. The V and J genes are TRBV7-3 and TRBJ2-5, with 7 bases aligning to TRBD1. Germline V gene lookup returns CDR1 SGHTA and CDR2 FQGTGA. V lost 5 bases to trimming and J lost 1 base; unmatched junction nucleotides: 4. The CDR3 sequence is 14 residues long. CDR3 in DNA: TGTGCCAGCAGCCCGACAGGGACCCAAGAGACCCAGTACTTC. As protein: CASSPTGTQETQYF.

This clonotype has more than one count but fewer than ten. The rearrangement joins TRBV20-1 to TRBJ1-5; TRBD1 might be the D (5 bases). Germline lookup yields CDR1 DFQATT and CDR2 SNEGSKA (reference sequence). The CDR3 is 14 residues long. Deletions cut 0 bases from V and 7 bases from J, with 13 bases between. The CDR3 coding sequence is TGCAGTGCTAGAGATCTAGGGGAAGTACAGCCCCAGCATTTT. This sequence encodes CSARDLGEVQPQHF.

V and J are TRBV10-3 and TRBJ1-1; 7 bases map to TRBD1. V lost 7 bases and J lost 1; bases outside the gene matches: 3. The germline CDR1 and CDR2 sequences are ENHRY and SYGVKD. The CDR3 loop spans 13 amino acids. CDR3 in DNA: TGTGCCATCACCGGGACAGCGAACACTGAAGCTTTCTTT. Translating gives CAITGTANTEAFF.

This clonotype has a handful of counts. V gene TRBV5-8 combines with J gene TRBJ1-1; 8 bases align to TRBD1. V lost 4 bases to trimming and J lost 0 bases; unmatched junction nucleotides: 11. This CDR3 is 17 amino acids long. CDR1 is SGHTS, CDR2 YDEGEE, per germline. Here the CDR3 DNA reads TGTGCCAGCAGCACCGCCGGACAGGGTAATGTGAACACTGAAGCTTTCTTT. It is translated as CASSTAGQGNVNTEAFF.